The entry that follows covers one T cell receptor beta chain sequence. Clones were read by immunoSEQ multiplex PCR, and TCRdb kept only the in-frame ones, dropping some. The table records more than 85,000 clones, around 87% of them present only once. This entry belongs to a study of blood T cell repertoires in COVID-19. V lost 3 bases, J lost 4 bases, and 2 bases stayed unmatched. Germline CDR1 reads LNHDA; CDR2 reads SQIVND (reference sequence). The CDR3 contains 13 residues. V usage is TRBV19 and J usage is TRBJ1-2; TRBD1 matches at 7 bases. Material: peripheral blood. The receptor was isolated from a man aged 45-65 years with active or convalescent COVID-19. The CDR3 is CASSMAGGYGYTF. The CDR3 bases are TGTGCCAGTAGTATGGCAGGGGGCTATGGCTACACCTTC.